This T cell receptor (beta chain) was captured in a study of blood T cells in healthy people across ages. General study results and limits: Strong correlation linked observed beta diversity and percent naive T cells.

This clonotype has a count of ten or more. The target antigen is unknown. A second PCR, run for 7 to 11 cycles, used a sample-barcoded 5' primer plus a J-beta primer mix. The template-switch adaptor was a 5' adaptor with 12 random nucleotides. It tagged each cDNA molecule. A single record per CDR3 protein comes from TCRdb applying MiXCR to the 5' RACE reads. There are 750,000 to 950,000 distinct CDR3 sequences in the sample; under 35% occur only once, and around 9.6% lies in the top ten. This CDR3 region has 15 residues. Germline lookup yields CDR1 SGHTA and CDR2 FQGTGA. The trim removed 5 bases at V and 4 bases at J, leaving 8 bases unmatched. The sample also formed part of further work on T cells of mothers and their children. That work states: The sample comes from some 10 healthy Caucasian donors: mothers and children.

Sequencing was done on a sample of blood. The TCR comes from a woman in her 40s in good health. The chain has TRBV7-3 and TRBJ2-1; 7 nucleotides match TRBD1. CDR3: CASSPTGTEYNEQFF. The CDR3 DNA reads TGTGCCAGCAGCCCCACCGGGACAGAGTACAATGAGCAGTTCTTC.